This TCR beta chain is from a study of T-cell reconstitution after alpha-beta-depleted transplantation in children. It was with unique molecular identifiers that the TCRbeta library was prepared. TCRdb re-derived calls from the PCR reads in MiXCR, one entry per CDR3 protein. The data hold more than 3,000 distinct CDR3 sequences, with about a fifth observed a single time. In this sample, this clonotype is medium-sized. As yet, its antigen is unknown. Study observations and caveats: Certain patients had high TCRbeta diversity at day 60, and it came from recipient T cells and thymic progenitors that survived. After one year, T-cell counts and TCRbeta diversity mostly came from new T cells.

Germline CDR1 DFQATT, CDR2 SNEGSKA (reference sequence). This CDR3 is 12 amino acids long. This clonotype was sampled from a male patient aged 2-15 years who had a stem cell transplant for acute lymphoblastic leukemia, so the T cells may come from the graft donor. This chain joins TRBV20-1 and TRBJ1-2, with 7 bases lining up with TRBD1. Sequenced here: PBMCs, mostly from graft donor cells, sampled 60 days after TCRalphabeta/CD19-depleted stem cell transplant. The chain's CDR3 is CSSRQGSYGYTF. The CDR3 DNA follows: TGCAGCTCCCGACAGGGTAGCTATGGCTACACCTTC.